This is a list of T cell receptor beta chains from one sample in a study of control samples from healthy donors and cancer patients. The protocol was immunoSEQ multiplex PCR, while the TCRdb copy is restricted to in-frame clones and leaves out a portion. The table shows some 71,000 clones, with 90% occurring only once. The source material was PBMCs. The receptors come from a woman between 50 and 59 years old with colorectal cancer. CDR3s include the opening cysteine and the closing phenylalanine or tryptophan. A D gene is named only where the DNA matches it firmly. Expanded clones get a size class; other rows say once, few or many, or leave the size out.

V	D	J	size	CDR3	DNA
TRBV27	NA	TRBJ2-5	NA	CASRTRGPKETQYF	TGTGCCAGCAGAACGAGGGGCCCAAAGGAGACCCAGTACTTC
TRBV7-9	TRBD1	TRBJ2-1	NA	CASSPGTGVYNEQFF	TGTGCCAGCAGCCCCGGGACAGGAGTCTACAATGAGCAGTTCTTC
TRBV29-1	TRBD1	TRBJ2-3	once	CSAGGGQGKITDTQYF	TGCAGCGCCGGGGGGGGACAGGGGAAGATAACAGATACGCAGTATTTT
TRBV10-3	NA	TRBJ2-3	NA	CAIRGPVSADTQYF	TGTGCCATCAGGGGCCCAGTAAGTGCAGATACGCAGTATTTT
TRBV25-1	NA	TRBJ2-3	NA	CASSERREADTQYF	TGTGCCAGCAGTGAAAGACGGGAAGCAGATACGCAGTATTTT
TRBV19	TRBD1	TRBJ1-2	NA	CASRRPQRGQLGNYGYTF	TGTGCCAGTAGACGCCCTCAGAGGGGGCAATTGGGTAACTATGGCTACACCTTC
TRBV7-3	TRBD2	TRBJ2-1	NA	CASSLNSAGGYNEQFF	TGTGCCAGCAGCTTAAATTCAGCGGGGGGCTACAATGAGCAGTTCTTC
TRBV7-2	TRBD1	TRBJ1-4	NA	CASSSAGQFNEKLFF	TGTGCCAGCAGCTCCGCGGGACAGTTTAATGAAAAACTGTTTTTT
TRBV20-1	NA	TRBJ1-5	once	CSASTDSHYSNQPQHF	TGCAGTGCTAGTACAGACTCTCATTATAGCAATCAGCCCCAGCATTTT
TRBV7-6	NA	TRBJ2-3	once	CASSLGVSSTDTQYF	TGTGCCAGCAGCTTAGGCGTCAGTAGCACAGATACGCAGTATTTT
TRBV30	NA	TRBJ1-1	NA	CAWSVLQGWNTEAFF	TGTGCCTGGAGTGTACTTCAGGGTTGGAACACTGAAGCTTTCTTT
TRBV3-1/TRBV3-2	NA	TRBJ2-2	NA	CASSQWGAGELFF	TGTGCCAGCAGCCAGTGGGGAGCCGGGGAGCTGTTTTTT
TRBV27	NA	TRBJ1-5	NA	CASSSSVYSNQPQHF	NA
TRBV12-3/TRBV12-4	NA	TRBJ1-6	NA	CASSRTANSPLHF	TGTGCCAGCAGCCGGACAGCGAATTCACCCCTCCACTTT
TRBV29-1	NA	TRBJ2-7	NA	CSVATGAEGLDEQYF	TGCAGCGTTGCTACCGGGGCCGAGGGCTTGGACGAGCAGTACTTC
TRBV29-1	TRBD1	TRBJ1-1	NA	CSVTGTGVEAFF	TGCAGCGTTACCGGGACAGGGGTTGAGGCTTTCTTT
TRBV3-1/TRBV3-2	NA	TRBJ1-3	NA	CASSQGGIGNTIYF	TGTGCCAGCAGCCAAGGGGGGATTGGAAACACCATATATTTT
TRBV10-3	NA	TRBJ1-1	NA	CAISESGQFTEAFF	TGTGCCATCAGTGAGTCAGGGCAGTTCACTGAAGCTTTCTTT
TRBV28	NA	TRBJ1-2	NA	CASSFPSNYGYTF	TGTGCCAGCAGTTTTCCCAGCAACTATGGCTACACCTTC
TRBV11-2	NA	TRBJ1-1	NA	CASRNPGAEAFF	TGTGCCAGCAGAAACCCCGGCGCTGAAGCTTTCTTT
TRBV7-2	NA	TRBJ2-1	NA	CASSLDRNNEQFF	TGTGCCAGCAGCTTAGATCGAAACAATGAGCAGTTCTTC
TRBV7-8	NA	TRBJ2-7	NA	CASSFLARGEQYF	TGTGCCAGCAGCTTTTTAGCGCGGGGCGAGCAGTACTTC
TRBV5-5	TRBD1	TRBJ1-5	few	CASSPSDRVRNQPQHF	TGTGCCAGCAGCCCGTCGGACAGGGTGCGCAATCAGCCCCAGCATTTT
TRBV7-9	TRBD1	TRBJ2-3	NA	CAVSDRGAPDTQYF	TGTGCCGTCTCGGACAGGGGTGCCCCAGATACGCAGTATTTT
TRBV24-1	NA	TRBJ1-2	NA	CATASYGYTF	TGTGCCACCGCCAGTTATGGCTACACCTTC
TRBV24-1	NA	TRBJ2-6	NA	CATSDPGLEGANVLTF	TGTGCCACCAGTGACCCAGGGTTAGAGGGGGCCAACGTCCTGACTTTC
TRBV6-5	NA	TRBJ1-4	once	CATHTETEKLFF	TGTGCCACGCACACAGAGACTGAAAAACTGTTTTTT
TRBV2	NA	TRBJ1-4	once	CASSVEGREKLFF	TGTGCCAGCAGTGTCGAGGGTCGGGAAAAACTGTTTTTT
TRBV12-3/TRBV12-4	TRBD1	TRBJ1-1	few	CASSYRDSDLRIF	TGTGCCAGCAGTTATCGGGACAGCGACCTCCGGATCTTT
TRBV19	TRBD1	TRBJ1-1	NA	CASSIGQGGNTEAFF	TGTGCCAGTAGTATTGGTCAGGGGGGGAACACTGAAGCTTTCTTT
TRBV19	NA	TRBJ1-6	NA	CASSMDTMGAGINSPLHF	TGTGCCAGTAGTATGGACACTATGGGAGCAGGGATTAATTCACCCCTCCACTTT
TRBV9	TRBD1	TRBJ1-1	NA	CASTKQGSGGTEAFF	TGTGCCAGCACCAAACAGGGGTCGGGTGGGACTGAAGCTTTCTTT
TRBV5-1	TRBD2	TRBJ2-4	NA	CASKLAGVDSIQYF	TGCGCCAGCAAGCTAGCGGGAGTGGATAGCATTCAGTACTTC
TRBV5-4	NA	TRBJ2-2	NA	CASSLGGPRTGELFF	TGTGCCAGCAGCTTGGGGGGACCACGCACCGGGGAGCTGTTTTTT
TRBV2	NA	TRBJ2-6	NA	CASTLRIGANVLTF	TGTGCCAGCACCCTCCGGATCGGGGCCAACGTCCTGACTTTC
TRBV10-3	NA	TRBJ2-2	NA	CATAHRENTGELFF	TGTGCCACGGCCCACAGGGAAAACACCGGGGAGCTGTTTTTT
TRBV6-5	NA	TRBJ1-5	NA	CASKKRGTGKAQHF	TGTGCCAGCAAAAAAAGGGGGACGGGGAAGGCCCAGCATTTT
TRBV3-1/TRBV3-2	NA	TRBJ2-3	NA	CASRLGAGEGDTQYF	TGTGCCAGCCGCTTGGGGGCCGGGGAGGGAGATACGCAGTATTTT
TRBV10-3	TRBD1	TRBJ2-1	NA	CAISPGQAYNEQFF	TGTGCCATCAGTCCGGGACAGGCCTACAATGAGCAGTTCTTC
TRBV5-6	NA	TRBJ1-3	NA	CASSWGGPLSGNTIYF	TGTGCCAGCAGCTGGGGGGGACCGCTCTCTGGAAACACCATATATTTT
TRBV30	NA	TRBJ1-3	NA	CAWSIPGRSGNTIYF	TGTGCCTGGAGTATACCCGGGAGGTCTGGAAACACCATATATTTT
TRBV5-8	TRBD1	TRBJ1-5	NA	CASSLVGTGGFQPQHF	TGTGCCAGCAGCTTGGTAGGGACAGGGGGCTTTCAGCCCCAGCATTTT
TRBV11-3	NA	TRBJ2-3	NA	CASSSSRGAGDTQYF	TGTGCCAGCAGCTCCTCACGGGGGGCAGGAGATACGCAGTATTTT
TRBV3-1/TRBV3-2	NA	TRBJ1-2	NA	CASSQDSGYGYTF	TGTGCCAGCAGCCAAGATTCGGGTTATGGCTACACCTTC
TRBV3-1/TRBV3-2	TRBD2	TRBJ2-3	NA	CASSRAGTSADTQYF	TGTGCCAGCAGCCGAGCCGGGACTAGCGCAGATACGCAGTATTTT
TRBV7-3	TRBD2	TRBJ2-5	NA	CASSLGAGGSETQYF	TGTGCCAGCAGCTTAGGAGCGGGGGGATCAGAGACCCAGTACTTC
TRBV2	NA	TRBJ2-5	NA	CASSADRQETQYF	TGTGCCAGCAGTGCCGACAGACAAGAGACCCAGTACTTC
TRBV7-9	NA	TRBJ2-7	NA	CASSLDHEQYF	TGTGCCAGCAGCTTAGACCACGAGCAGTACTTC
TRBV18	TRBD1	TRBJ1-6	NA	CASSPPGQGTPLHF	TGTGCCAGCTCACCACCGGGACAGGGAACACCCCTCCACTTT
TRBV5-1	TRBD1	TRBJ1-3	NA	CASSLGGQGGPAGNTIYF	TGCGCCAGCAGCTTGGGGGGACAGGGAGGCCCCGCTGGAAACACCATATATTTT
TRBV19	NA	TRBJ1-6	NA	CASSWAQDHAPLHF	TGTGCCAGTAGTTGGGCTCAAGACCATGCACCCCTCCACTTT
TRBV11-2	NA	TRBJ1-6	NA	CASSPTITYRSPLHF	TGTGCCAGCAGCCCCACCATCACGTATCGGTCACCCCTCCACTTT
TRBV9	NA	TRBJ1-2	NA	CASSSPLQRTSGYTF	TGTGCCAGCAGCTCTCCCCTCCAGAGGACAAGTGGCTACACCTTC
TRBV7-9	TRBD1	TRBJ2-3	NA	CASSFSRTGVEDTQYF	TGTGCCAGCAGCTTCTCTAGGACAGGGGTCGAAGATACGCAGTATTTT
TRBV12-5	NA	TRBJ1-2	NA	CASGPTRGPTQNYGYTF	TGTGCTAGTGGTCCCACAAGGGGCCCCACACAAAACTATGGCTACACCTTC